Shown below are 6 T cell receptor beta chains from a single sample sequenced in a study of T cell repertoires in cytomegalovirus infection. TCRdb called the reads again in MiXCR, with one record for every CDR3 protein. The sample lists 150,000 to 200,000 distinct CDR3 sequences; 28% were seen once. Sequencing was carried out using PBMCs. The receptors shown here come from a human donor in good health (CMV status not recorded). Some clones in this sample may be carry-over from other donors' samples.

This clonotype was recorded a few times. V gene TRBV2 combines with J gene TRBJ1-1; 9 bases agree with TRBD1. Germline CDR1 is SNHLY and CDR2 is FYNNEI. V lost 6 bases and J lost 6; bases outside the gene matches: 5. This CDR3 region has 13 residues. The CDR3 coding sequence is TGTGCCAGCAGCAAAGACAGGGGGTCTGAAGCTTTCTTT. This translates into CASSKDRGSEAFF.

This clonotype was counted a few times. The J gene is TRBJ2-5, the V gene TRBV7-4, with 8 bases aligning to TRBD1. This CDR3 is built from 14 residues. V gave up 5 bases and J gave up 4 bases; unmatched junction bases: 6. CDR1 and CDR2 (germline): SGHVT, SQSDAQ. The CDR3 spells CASSTDRERETQYF. The CDR3 DNA reads as TGTGCCAGCAGCACGGACAGGGAGAGAGAGACCCAGTACTTC.

Regarding this clonotype: Possible read error: a much larger clone is one base away. The rearrangement joins TRBV7-2 to TRBJ1-2, with a weak D call TRBD1 (5 bases). The germline V gene has CDR1 SGHTA and CDR2 FQGNSA. The CDR3 sequence is 13 residues long. Trimming stripped 5 bases from V and 5 bases from J, with 12 bases between. CDR3 protein: CASSRTGQYGYTF. In DNA form, the CDR3 reads TGTGCCAGCAGCCGCACTGGACAATATGGCTACACCTTC.

V is TRBV12-3 or TRBV12-4 and J is TRBJ1-6; the D is unclear. This CDR3 comprises 13 residues. Trimming pared 5 bases from V and 13 bases from J, leaving 15 bases between. The CDR3 DNA reads as TGTGCCAGCAGTACTTGGGCGGGCGATCCCCTCCACTTT. Translated: CASSTWAGDPLHF.

This clonotype was counted at least ten times. The chain recombines TRBV11-2 with TRBJ2-3; D not certain. The germline CDR1 and CDR2 sequences are SGHAT and FQNNGV. V lost 6 bases to trimming and J lost 4 bases, with 11 bases between them. The CDR3 contains 13 residues. In DNA form, the CDR3 reads TGTGCCAGCAGTCCGGGTGGTGCAGATACGCAGTATTTT. It yields the protein CASSPGGADTQYF.

This clonotype was seen only a few times. This sequence joins TRBV5-1 and TRBJ2-5, with D possibly TRBD1 on 6 matching bases. From germline, CDR1 is SGHRS and CDR2 YFSETQ. The CDR3 runs to 14 residues. V lost 2 bases and J lost 4, with 12 bases in between. The CDR3 DNA follows: TGCGCCAGCAGCTTTGGGGGCCCCCCAGAGACCCAGTACTTC. Its protein product is CASSFGGPPETQYF.